These T cell receptor beta chains were read from a single sample in a study of blood T cells in healthy people across ages. TCRdb analysed the 5' RACE reads with MiXCR anew, one entry per CDR3 protein. In the table there are some 1.5 million distinct CDR3 sequences, around 40% of which are singletons. Sequencing was done on a sample of blood. The source is a woman between 18 and 30 years old in good health. CDR3s include the opening cysteine and the closing phenylalanine or tryptophan. D genes are given only for firm matches. Size is omitted from some rows. Given values are once, few, many or a class for expanded clones.

v_call	j_call	d_call	clone_size	cdr3_nt	cdr3_aa
TRBV7-7	TRBJ2-3	TRBD1	few	TGTGCTAGCAGCCCCCTAGGACAGGGCACAGATACGCAGTATTTT	CASSPLGQGTDTQYF
TRBV29-1	TRBJ2-7	-	few	TGCAGCGCCCAAGAGGGGACCCTCCCCACCGAGCAGTACTTC	CSAQEGTLPTEQYF
TRBV11-2	TRBJ2-5	-	few	TGTGCCAGCAGACCGACTTCCCAAGAGACCCAGTACTTC	CASRPTSQETQYF
TRBV4-1	TRBJ2-7	TRBD2	-	TGCGCCAGCAGCCAAACCCTAGCGGGAGGACTATTTGCCTACGAGCAGTACTTC	CASSQTLAGGLFAYEQYF
TRBV27	TRBJ1-2	TRBD1	few	TGTGCCAGCAGTTCAGGGGGCGCAAACTATGGCTACACCTTC	CASSSGGANYGYTF
TRBV11-2	TRBJ2-7	-	-	TGTGCCAGCAGTACAGGTCCGGGCAACCCCTACGAGCAGTACTTC	CASSTGPGNPYEQYF
TRBV11-2	TRBJ2-5	-	-	TGTGCCAGCAGTTCGGGCCCCGGAGAGACCCAGTACTTC	CASSSGPGETQYF
TRBV6-9	TRBJ1-4	-	-	TGTGCCAGCTTATCCAAGGGGAAAGGGTTTGAAAAACTGTTTTTT	CASLSKGKGFEKLFF
TRBV5-1	TRBJ2-3	-	-	TGCGCCAGCAGCTTGGTCCGGGGTCTGGGAGATACGCAGTATTTT	CASSLVRGLGDTQYF
TRBV4-2	TRBJ1-2	TRBD1	-	TGTGCCAGCAGCCAAGATACGGGACAGCCGTATGGCTACACCTTC	CASSQDTGQPYGYTF